Each of the 3 T cell receptor beta chains below was sequenced from the same sample in a study of response to subunit inactivated influenza vaccine. Each CDR3 protein gets one entry after TCRdb re-called the RT-PCR reads with MiXCR. The data contain hundreds of thousands of distinct CDR3 sequences, less than 20% of them singletons. The source was PBMCs from blood, collected more than 4 days after vaccination. The receptors were gathered from a man aged 50-60 years who received an inactivated influenza vaccine.

This clonotype was found many times. An end of the junction does not agree with germline; a read error may underlie this. The chain has TRBV12-3 or TRBV12-4 and TRBJ2-7; 11 bases agree with TRBD2. This CDR3 has 14 residues. The CDR3 DNA follows: TGTGCCAGCAGTATAGCGGGAGGGCCCTACGAGCAGTACTTC. It specifies CASSIAGGPYEQYF.

The chain links TRBV7-9 to TRBJ2-7; TRBD1 matches at 7 bases. The CDR3 totals 15 residues. Trimming removed 5 bases from V and 2 bases from J; junction bases left unmatched: 9. From germline, CDR1 is SEHNR and CDR2 FQNEAQ (reference sequence). CDR3 nucleotide sequence: TGTGCCAGCAGCCCGACAGGGTCCGCTCCCTACGAGCAGTACTTC. This translates into CASSPTGSAPYEQYF.

This clonotype has more than one count but fewer than ten. This sequence joins TRBV5-1 and TRBJ2-7; D may correspond to TRBD1 or TRBD2 (5 bases each). The CDR3 runs 15 residues. Germline-derived CDR1 and CDR2 are SGHRS and YFSETQ. With 1 base removed from V and 6 bases from J, the gap between germline ends came to 17 bases. CDR3 nucleotides: TGCGCCAGCAGCTTGTCAGGGACGCTGGTAATCGAGCAGTACTTC. Amino acids: CASSLSGTLVIEQYF.